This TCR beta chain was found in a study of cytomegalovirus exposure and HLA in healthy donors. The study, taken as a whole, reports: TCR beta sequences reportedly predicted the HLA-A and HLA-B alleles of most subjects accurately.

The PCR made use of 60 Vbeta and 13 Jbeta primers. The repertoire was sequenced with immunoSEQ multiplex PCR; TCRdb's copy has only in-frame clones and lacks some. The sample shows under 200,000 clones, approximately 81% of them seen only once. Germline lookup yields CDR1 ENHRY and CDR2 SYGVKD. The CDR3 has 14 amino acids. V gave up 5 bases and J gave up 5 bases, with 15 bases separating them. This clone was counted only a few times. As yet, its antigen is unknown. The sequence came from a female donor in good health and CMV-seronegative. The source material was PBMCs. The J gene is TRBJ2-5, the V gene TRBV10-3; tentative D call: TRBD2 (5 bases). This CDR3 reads CAISRTVGEETQYF. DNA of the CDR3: TGTGCCATCAGTCGGACTGTCGGGGAGGAGACCCAGTACTTC.